The clone carrying this T cell receptor (beta chain) was seen at least ten times. The antigen remains unidentified. From genomic DNA, two-round multiplex PCR was used to amplify TCR beta CDR3. The authors ran first-round PCR with primers specific to each TRBV and TRBJ gene. Via MiXCR, TCRdb re-called the multiplex PCR reads, giving one row per CDR3 protein. The sample gives about 15,000 distinct CDR3 sequences, around two fifths of which show up once; around 44% is in the top ten. The record originates from a study of prognosis after radiotherapy for stage I lung cancer. Study context: Patients were enrolled between April 2018 and early 2019 (all with stage I non-small cell lung cancer). Points from the study as a whole: Differences in TRBV and TRBJ gene usage were reportedly observed between patients with and without metastases.

Unmatched junction bases numbered 5, after V lost 7 bases and J lost 6 bases. CDR3 size: 14 residues. CDR1 and CDR2 from the germline V gene are SEHNR and FQNEAQ (reference sequence). The TCR was taken from a donor older than 45 with non-small cell lung cancer. Sequences were derived from PBMCs, sampled before or after stereotactic body radiation therapy (not recorded which). J is TRBJ1-4 and V is TRBV7-9; TRBD1 matches at 10 bases. The CDR3 loop is CASISGTGDEKLFF. The CDR3 DNA reads TGTGCCAGCATCTCCGGGACAGGGGATGAAAAACTGTTTTTT.